The 25 T cell receptor beta chains reported below all come from one sample, sequenced in a study of regulatory T cells in long-lasting Graves disease. Time point in this sample: persistent/refractory GD, antithyroid drugs over 5 years with positive TRAb. The TCR library was prepared using RNA isolated from PBMCs. Researchers made TCR beta libraries by using iRepertoire HTBI primers and running Arm-PCR on CDR3 regions. TCRdb re-called the multiplex PCR reads with MiXCR, one entry per CDR3 protein. The sample has hundreds of thousands of distinct CDR3 sequences; around 30% are singletons. The material sequenced was peripheral blood mononuclear cells (PBMCs), taken when the disease was refractory, from a patient treated with antithyroid drugs. These receptor sequences come from a female donor with Graves disease.

The chain recombines TRBV10-3 with TRBJ1-3, with 8 bases identical to TRBD1. V lost 6 bases and J lost 0; bases outside the gene matches: 10. From germline, CDR1 is ENHRY and CDR2 SYGVKD. There are 17 residues in the CDR3. CDR3 protein: CAIRRDRTTFSGNTIYF. CDR3 DNA: TGTGCCATCAGGAGGGACAGGACTACTTTCTCTGGAAACACCATATATTTT.

This clonotype has just a few counts. This chain uses TRBV12-5 with TRBJ1-2; possibly TRBD1 for D (5 bases). Trimming removed 6 bases from V and 6 bases from J, with 14 bases in between. Per germline, CDR1 LGHNT and CDR2 FRNRAP. The CDR3 has 13 amino acids. The chain's CDR3 is CASGLGHLDGYTF. In DNA form, the CDR3 reads TGTGCTAGTGGGTTAGGACATTTGGATGGCTACACCTTC.

This chain connects TRBV7-2 to TRBJ2-7, with D unclear. V was cut by 4 bases and J by 4 bases, with 29 bases left in between. The CDR3 has 19 amino acids. Germline values: CDR1 SGHTA, CDR2 FQGNSA. CDR3: CASSSRKTGPRPFAYEQYF. The CDR3 DNA reads as TGTGCCAGCAGCTCCCGGAAAACGGGTCCCCGACCGTTTGCATACGAGCAGTACTTC.

The chain recombines TRBV5-1 with TRBJ1-1, with D tentatively TRBD1 (5 bases). Trimming removed 2 bases at V and 3 bases at J, with 8 bases between. Per the germline V gene, CDR1 is SGHRS and CDR2 is YFSETQ. This CDR3 has 13 residues. CDR3 sequence reads: CASSLQDHTEAFF. In DNA, the CDR3 is TGCGCCAGCAGCTTACAGGACCACACTGAAGCTTTCTTT.

Ten or more counts support this clonotype. This chain links TRBV20-1 with TRBJ2-5; TRBD2 agrees at 9 bases. V lost 8 bases, J lost 1 base, and 5 bases stayed unmatched. The CDR3 totals 13 residues. Germline values: CDR1 DFQATT, CDR2 SNEGSKA (reference sequence). The CDR3 region has the DNA TGCAGTTCCCAGCGGGAGGCCCAAGAGACCCAGTACTTC. It yields the protein CSSQREAQETQYF.

This clonotype was detected ten times or more. This chain uses TRBV6-1 with TRBJ1-2; no reliable D call. The CDR3 covers 15 residues. Trimming removed 6 bases at V and 4 bases at J, with 18 bases between. CDR1 and CDR2 from the germline V gene are MNHNS and SASEGT. The CDR3 DNA reads TGTGCCAGCAGCACCATGGACTCATCCTCCTATGGCTACACCTTC. Its protein is CASSTMDSSSYGYTF.

This clonotype showed up just a few times. J is TRBJ1-1 and V is TRBV6-5, with unresolved D. Germline CDR1 is MNHEY and CDR2 is SVGAGI. The CDR3 extends over 13 amino acids. Trimming pared 2 bases from V and 2 bases from J, leaving 6 bases between. CDR3: CASSYQDNTEAFF. The DNA for the CDR3 is TGTGCCAGCAGTTACCAAGACAACACTGAAGCTTTCTTT.

Ten or more counts support this clonotype. The rearrangement joins TRBV11-2 to TRBJ2-7; the match to TRBD2 covers 7 bases. The CDR3 loop spans 16 amino acids. After removal of 1 base from V and 4 bases from J, the junction contained 10 bases not matched to a gene. Germline CDR1 and CDR2: SGHAT and FQNNGV. Written as DNA, the CDR3 is TGTGCCAGCAGCTTAGCCCTGGCGGGCGGGGGTTACGAGCAGTACTTC. Protein product: CASSLALAGGGYEQYF.

The chain uses TRBV29-1 and TRBJ2-7; 7 positions agree with TRBD1. The CDR3 is 12 residues long. Germline V gene data show CDR1 as SQVTM and CDR2 as ANQGSEA. Trimming removed 4 bases from V and 4 bases from J; junction bases left unmatched: 4. CDR3 bases: TGCAGCGTTGGAAACAGGGGTTACGAGCAGTACTTC. Translating gives CSVGNRGYEQYF.

In this sample, this clonotype turned up a few times. The chain joins TRBV28 to TRBJ1-1; tentative D call: TRBD1 (5 bases). The germline CDR1 and CDR2 sequences are MDHEN and SYDVKM. The ends were cut back, 6 bases at V and 1 base at J, with 18 bases in the middle. The CDR3 is made up of 16 amino acids. CDR3 nucleotide sequence: TGTGCCAGCAGCTTAAGCACGGGGACGACGAACACTGAAGCTTTCTTT. Amino acids: CASSLSTGTTNTEAFF. Full variable domain (outside the CDR3, taken from reference TRBV28 and TRBJ1-1): DVKVTQSSRYLVKRTGEKVFLECVQDMDHENMFWYRQDPGLGLRLIYFSYDVKMKEKGDIPEGYSVSREKKERFSLILESASTNQTSMYLCASSLSTGTTNTEAFFGQGTRLTVV.

This clonotype has more than one count but fewer than ten. This chain connects TRBV3-1 to TRBJ2-5; perhaps TRBD1 as D (6 bases). Germline CDR1 LGHDT, CDR2 YNNKEL (reference sequence). The CDR3 is made up of 12 amino acids. V was cut by 3 bases and J by 5 bases, with 7 bases left in between. The CDR3 reads CASSQGAETQYF. CDR3 nucleotides: TGTGCCAGCAGCCAGGGGGCTGAGACCCAGTACTTC.

This clonotype was recorded at least ten times. V is TRBV6-1 and J is TRBJ1-6, with 11 bases matching TRBD1. The CDR3 is 17 amino acids. Germline loops: CDR1 MNHNS, CDR2 SASEGT. Unmatched junction bases numbered 13, after V lost 7 bases and J lost 8 bases. CDR3 loop: CASTWDSGTGGDSPLHF. Written as DNA, the CDR3 is TGTGCCAGCACTTGGGACTCCGGGACAGGGGGAGATTCACCCCTCCACTTT.

This clonotype was found a few times. This sequence joins TRBV10-1 and TRBJ2-4; a possible D gene is TRBD2 (5 bases). The CDR3 totals 17 residues. Trimming removed 0 bases at V and 0 bases at J, with 12 bases between. Germline assignment: CDR1 WNHNN and CDR2 SYGVQD (reference sequence). The CDR3 DNA reads TGCGCCAGCAGTGAGTCGGCTCAGCGGATAGCCAAAAACATTCAGTACTTC. Translated, it gives CASSESAQRIAKNIQYF.

This clonotype was recorded a few times. The V call is TRBV6-5, the J call TRBJ1-1; no reliable D call. Germline assignment: CDR1 MNHEY and CDR2 SVGAGI. The ends were cut back, 2 bases at V and 3 bases at J, with 1 base in the middle. The CDR3 sequence is 11 residues long. CDR3 sequence reads: CASSYDTEAFF. The CDR3, as DNA: TGTGCCAGCAGTTACGACACTGAAGCTTTCTTT.

This clonotype appeared many times. Mismatch with germline at one junction end may stem from a read error. The gene calls are TRBV28 and TRBJ2-5; maybe TRBD1 (6 bases). Per germline, CDR1 MDHEN and CDR2 SYDVKM. The CDR3 covers 11 residues. CDR3 amino acids: CASSPGQSQNF. Here the CDR3 DNA reads TGTGCCAGCAGCCCCGGACAGAGCCAAAACTTC.

The sample holds many counts of this clonotype. This chain joins TRBV27 and TRBJ2-5; D gene unclear. The germline V and J ends were trimmed by 2 bases and 5 bases, with 12 bases remaining between them. Germline V CDR1 and CDR2: MNHEY, SMNVEV (reference sequence). The CDR3 is 14 residues long. Written as DNA, the CDR3 is TGTGCCAGCAGTTTAGGCCAGCAGAAGGAGACCCAGTACTTC. Its protein product is CASSLGQQKETQYF.

The gene calls are TRBV19 and TRBJ1-2; 7 positions match TRBD1. The CDR3 spans 15 residues. With V trimmed by 3 bases and J by 4 bases, 8 bases remained unmatched. CDR1 and CDR2 from the germline V gene are LNHDA and SQIVND (reference sequence). The CDR3 sequence is CASSIHTRDSYGYTF. The CDR3 region has the DNA TGTGCCAGTAGTATTCACACCCGGGACAGCTATGGCTACACCTTC.

This clonotype was recorded at least ten times. The genes are TRBV28 and TRBJ2-7, with D perhaps matching TRBD1 (6 bases). The CDR3 consists of 15 residues. The germline gives CDR1 MDHEN, CDR2 SYDVKM. The V end lost 4 bases, the J end lost 7 bases, and 20 bases lay between the germline ends. In nucleotides, the CDR3 is TGTGCCAGCAGTTCCGACGGGACACGGATTACGGAGCAGTACTTC. Translating it yields CASSSDGTRITEQYF. Full variable domain (outside the CDR3, taken from reference TRBV28 and TRBJ2-7): DVKVTQSSRYLVKRTGEKVFLECVQDMDHENMFWYRQDPGLGLRLIYFSYDVKMKEKGDIPEGYSVSREKKERFSLILESASTNQTSMYLCASSSDGTRITEQYFGPGTRLTVT.

V is TRBV6-1 and J is TRBJ1-2; the match to TRBD1 covers 8 bases. CDR1 and CDR2 (germline): MNHNS, SASEGT. The CDR3 contains 13 residues. With 6 bases clipped from V and 4 bases from J, the junction kept 4 bases outside the gene matches. The CDR3: CASRTGVSYGYTF. CDR3 in DNA: TGTGCCAGCAGGACAGGGGTATCCTATGGCTACACCTTC.

This clonotype was recorded at least ten times. The CDR3 loop is CASSGTILAARGETQYF. The CDR3 DNA reads TGTGCCAGCAGCGGCACGATTCTAGCGGCTCGGGGAGAGACCCAGTACTTC. This chain links TRBV5-5 with TRBJ2-5, with 7 nucleotides matching TRBD2. The CDR3 consists of 17 residues. The V segment lost 4 bases and the J segment 4 bases; nucleotides outside the gene matches: 16. Germline-derived CDR1 and CDR2 are SGHKS and YYEKEE (reference sequence).

The V and J genes are TRBV20-1 and TRBJ1-2; 7 bases are a match to TRBD1. Germline V gene data show CDR1 as DFQATT and CDR2 as SNEGSKA (reference sequence). V shed 0 bases, J shed 8 bases, and the junction held 12 bases outside the gene matches. The CDR3 consists of 15 residues. In DNA, the CDR3 is TGCAGTGCTAGAGACACGGGACAGCCCGGGGGCGGCTACACCTTC. Protein product: CSARDTGQPGGGYTF.

The V and J genes are TRBV15 and TRBJ1-5; tentatively, D is TRBD1 (6 bases). Looked up from germline, CDR1 is LNHNV and CDR2 is YYDKDF (reference sequence). This CDR3 spans 14 amino acids. Trimming left V 5 bases short and J 4 bases short, with 12 bases between. The CDR3 DNA is TGTGCCACCAGCGGTCAGGGGCGTAATCAGCCCCAGCATTTT. Protein product: CATSGQGRNQPQHF.

This clonotype has more than one count but fewer than ten. The chain employs TRBV11-2 and TRBJ1-5; a weak D match, TRBD1 (5 bases). V dropped 0 bases and J dropped 2 bases, with 17 bases sitting between them. The CDR3 has 18 residues. Germline V CDR1 and CDR2: SGHAT, FQNNGV. In nucleotides, the CDR3 is TGTGCCAGCAGCTTAGATTGGGGCGGGATGCGGGGCAATCAGCCCCAGCATTTT. It codes for CASSLDWGGMRGNQPQHF.

This clonotype was picked up a small number of times. V usage is TRBV19 and J usage is TRBJ2-7; 9 bases are shared with TRBD2. The CDR3 length is 15 residues. V was clipped by 4 bases and J by 3 bases; unmatched bases: 7. From germline, CDR1 is LNHDA and CDR2 SQIVND (reference sequence). The CDR3 loop reads CASSTESGRNYEQYF. Written as DNA, the CDR3 is TGTGCCAGTAGTACCGAGAGCGGGAGGAACTACGAGCAGTACTTC.

A remark on this clonotype: It is likely a read error, because the conserved phenylalanine at the end of the CDR3 is missing. The chain combines TRBV12-3 or TRBV12-4 with TRBJ1-1, with D maybe TRBD1 (6 bases). With 5 bases removed from V and 2 bases from J, the gap between germline ends came to 27 bases. This CDR3 has 19 residues. CDR3 amino acids: CASSTQLAYRESFNTEAFL. In DNA form, the CDR3 reads TGTGCCAGCAGTACGCAACTCGCCTACAGGGAATCCTTTAACACTGAAGCTTTCCTT.